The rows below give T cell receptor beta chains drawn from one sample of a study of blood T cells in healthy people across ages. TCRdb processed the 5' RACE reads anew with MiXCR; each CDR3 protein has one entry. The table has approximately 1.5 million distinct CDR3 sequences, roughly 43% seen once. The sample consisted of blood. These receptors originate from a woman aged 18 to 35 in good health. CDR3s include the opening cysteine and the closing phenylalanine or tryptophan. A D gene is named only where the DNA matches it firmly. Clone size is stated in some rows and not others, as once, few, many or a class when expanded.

TGCAGCGTTGATGGGGGGGCAGGGTACTACGAGCAGTACTTC CSVDGGAGYYEQYF TRBJ2-7 TRBV29-1 NA NA
TGTGCCACCAGCAGAGATCTAAGAACCTACGAGCAGTACTTC CATSRDLRTYEQYF TRBJ2-7 TRBV15 NA NA
TGTGCCATCAGTCCTAGCGGGGGGCCCTCCTACGAGCAGTACTTC CAISPSGGPSYEQYF TRBJ2-7 TRBV10-3 TRBD2 few
TGCGCCAGCAGCCAAGAATGGACAGGGGTTGGATCACCCCTCCACTTT CASSQEWTGVGSPLHF TRBJ1-6 TRBV4-3 TRBD1 few
TGCAGTGCTAGAGAGGGGGCAGGCTATGGCTACACCTTC CSAREGAGYGYTF TRBJ1-2 TRBV20-1 NA NA
TGTGCCAGCAGCCTCCTCGTCGTAGCGGGAGGAGTCAATGAGCAGTTCTTC CASSLLVVAGGVNEQFF TRBJ2-1 TRBV28 TRBD2 NA
TGTGCCAGCAGCTTGGTCCAGGGCAGCACCGGGGAGCTGTTTTTT CASSLVQGSTGELFF TRBJ2-2 TRBV5-6 NA once
TGTGCCAGCAGTTTACGCCTTCAGGGCTACGAGCAGTACTTC CASSLRLQGYEQYF TRBJ2-7 TRBV27 NA few
TGTGCCAGCAGTGAGCTAGGGACAGCCTATGGCTACACCTTC CASSELGTAYGYTF TRBJ1-2 TRBV25-1 TRBD1 few
TGCGCCAGCAGCCAAGTGTGGCGGGGGGGCCCCACAGATACGCAGTATTTT CASSQVWRGGPTDTQYF TRBJ2-3 TRBV4-1 TRBD2 few
TGTGTCAGCAGCTTAGCGCGGGGGTTCACAGATACGCAGTATTTT CVSSLARGFTDTQYF TRBJ2-3 TRBV7-9 TRBD2 NA
TGTGCCAGCGGATCGGGACGGCACTACACCTTC CASGSGRHYTF TRBJ1-2 TRBV6-2/TRBV6-3 NA NA
TGCGCCAGCAGCCGCACAGGGGGTTTTGATCAGCCCCAGCATTTT CASSRTGGFDQPQHF TRBJ1-5 TRBV5-1 TRBD1 NA
TGTGCCAGCAGCTTAAAGTTGGTGGCTTTCTTT CASSLKLVAFF TRBJ1-1 TRBV7-9 NA NA
TGTGCCAGCAGTTCCCCGAATACGCAGTATTTT CASSSPNTQYF TRBJ2-3 TRBV27 NA NA
TGTGCCAGCAGCCAAGATTGGGGTTATAATCAGCCCCAGCATTTT CASSQDWGYNQPQHF TRBJ1-5 TRBV3-1 NA NA
TGTGCCAGCAGTACTCGAGGCGCGGGGGAAGAGACCCAGTACTTC CASSTRGAGEETQYF TRBJ2-5 TRBV6-2/TRBV6-3 TRBD2 NA
TGCAGCGTTGCTTCAGGGGAGAATTCACCCCTCCACTTT CSVASGENSPLHF TRBJ1-6 TRBV29-1 NA NA
TGTGCCAGCAGCCGCAAGGGCAGGGAGGGAGATACGCAGTATTTT CASSRKGREGDTQYF TRBJ2-3 TRBV4-2 TRBD2 NA
TGTGCCAGCAGTTCCTCAGGGGGGGATACGCAGTATTTT CASSSSGGDTQYF TRBJ2-3 TRBV7-9 NA many
TGTGCCAGCAGCCATATGAACAGGGCAGATAATTCACCCCTCCACTTT CASSHMNRADNSPLHF TRBJ1-6 TRBV7-6 NA once
TGTGCCAGCAGCTACTCCGGGACAGGGGATTATAATTCACCCCTCCACTTT CASSYSGTGDYNSPLHF TRBJ1-6 TRBV11-2 TRBD1 NA
TGTGCCTGGAGTGTACAACCTAGGCTGACAGATACGCAGTATTTT CAWSVQPRLTDTQYF TRBJ2-3 TRBV30 NA few
TGTGCCAGCAGTGAATACAGTGGTTTGTTCTTC CASSEYSGLFF TRBJ2-1 TRBV25-1 NA few
TGTGCCAGCAGCCCACGCGGACAGGGGATGGCTGAAGCTTTCTTT CASSPRGQGMAEAFF TRBJ1-1 TRBV4-2 TRBD1 few
TGTGCCAGCAGCTTAATGGGCAGTGAGAATTCACCCCTCCACTTT CASSLMGSENSPLHF TRBJ1-6 TRBV7-2 NA NA
TGCGCCAGCAGCTTGGACGCGTCCTGGGGCACAGATACGCAGTATTTT CASSLDASWGTDTQYF TRBJ2-3 TRBV5-1 NA NA
TGTGCCAGCAGCTTAGCCACTGGGGTGAACACTGAAGCTTTCTTT CASSLATGVNTEAFF TRBJ1-1 TRBV7-9 NA few
TGCAGCGTTGAAGATCTCGGTCAGGGGGCGTTGCCGGATCATGGCTACACCTTC CSVEDLGQGALPDHGYTF TRBJ1-2 TRBV29-1 TRBD1 once
TGCGCCAGCAGCCAAGATCGGGTAGAGCAAGGGAATTCACCCCTCCACTTT CASSQDRVEQGNSPLHF TRBJ1-6 TRBV4-3 NA NA
TGCGCCAGCAGCCAACTAGGGACAGGGGGTTCCCTAGCCAAAAACATTCAGTACTTC CASSQLGTGGSLAKNIQYF TRBJ2-4 TRBV4-1 TRBD1 few
TGTGCCAGCAGTGAAGGACACCACTCTGGGGCCAACGTCCTGACTTTC CASSEGHHSGANVLTF TRBJ2-6 TRBV28 NA NA
TGCAGCGGCCGACTGCGCGGGAGAATAGATACGCGGTATTTT CSGRLRGRIDTRYF TRBJ2-3 TRBV29-1 TRBD2 NA
TGTGCCAGCAGTTTGGGTGGACGTCGGCAGGCGGAACTCTATGGCTACACCTTC CASSLGGRRQAELYGYTF TRBJ1-2 TRBV12-3/TRBV12-4 NA few
TGTGCCAGCAGCCCGGGACAGGGGGCATTTAATGGCTACACCTTC CASSPGQGAFNGYTF TRBJ1-2 TRBV7-9 TRBD1 NA
TGTGCCAGCAGGGGTGGGGGACAGAACTATGGCTACACCTTC CASRGGGQNYGYTF TRBJ1-2 TRBV2 TRBD1 few
TGTGCCAGCAGTATGACAGAGTCTAACTATGGCTACACCTTC CASSMTESNYGYTF TRBJ1-2 TRBV25-1 NA NA
TGTGCCAGCAGTTTTGGGCTTCCAAGCTACGAGCAGTACTTC CASSFGLPSYEQYF TRBJ2-7 TRBV7-8 NA few
TGTGCCAGCACCGAGTACAGGAACTATGGCTACACCTTC CASTEYRNYGYTF TRBJ1-2 TRBV6-2/TRBV6-3 NA few
TGCGCCAGCAGCCAAGTAAACAGGGCTGAAAAACTGTTTTTT CASSQVNRAEKLFF TRBJ1-4 TRBV4-1 NA NA
TGTGCCAGCAGCAAAACAGTGCTGGACTATGGCTACACCTTC CASSKTVLDYGYTF TRBJ1-2 TRBV2 NA few